This T cell receptor (beta chain) comes out of a study of blood T cell repertoires in COVID-19. Study at large: In each case, the material was cDNA or gDNA derived from T cells, B-cell-depleted T cells, or PBMCs.

In the authors' workflow: The assay estimated nucleated cells by amplifying reference gene primers. Sequencing used immunoSEQ multiplex PCR; TCRdb keeps in-frame clones, though not all of them. That table supplies the V and J calls and clone size; D and trimming were determined from the DNA. The sample gives just under 65,000 clones, more than 75% of which show up once; 4% to 5.5% is in the top ten. Germline-derived CDR1 and CDR2 are SNHLY and FYNNEI. The J segment lost 7 bases and the V segment lost 1 base, leaving 5 bases of the junction unmatched. The CDR3 extends over 14 amino acids. The TCR was taken from a human donor in a cohort sampled during active COVID-19. The specimen was peripheral blood. V gene TRBV2 combines with J gene TRBJ1-2, with 8 bases identical to TRBD1. CDR3 residues: CASSEVRGLGGYTF. The CDR3 bases are TGTGCCAGCAGTGAAGTCAGGGGGCTAGGTGGCTACACCTTC.